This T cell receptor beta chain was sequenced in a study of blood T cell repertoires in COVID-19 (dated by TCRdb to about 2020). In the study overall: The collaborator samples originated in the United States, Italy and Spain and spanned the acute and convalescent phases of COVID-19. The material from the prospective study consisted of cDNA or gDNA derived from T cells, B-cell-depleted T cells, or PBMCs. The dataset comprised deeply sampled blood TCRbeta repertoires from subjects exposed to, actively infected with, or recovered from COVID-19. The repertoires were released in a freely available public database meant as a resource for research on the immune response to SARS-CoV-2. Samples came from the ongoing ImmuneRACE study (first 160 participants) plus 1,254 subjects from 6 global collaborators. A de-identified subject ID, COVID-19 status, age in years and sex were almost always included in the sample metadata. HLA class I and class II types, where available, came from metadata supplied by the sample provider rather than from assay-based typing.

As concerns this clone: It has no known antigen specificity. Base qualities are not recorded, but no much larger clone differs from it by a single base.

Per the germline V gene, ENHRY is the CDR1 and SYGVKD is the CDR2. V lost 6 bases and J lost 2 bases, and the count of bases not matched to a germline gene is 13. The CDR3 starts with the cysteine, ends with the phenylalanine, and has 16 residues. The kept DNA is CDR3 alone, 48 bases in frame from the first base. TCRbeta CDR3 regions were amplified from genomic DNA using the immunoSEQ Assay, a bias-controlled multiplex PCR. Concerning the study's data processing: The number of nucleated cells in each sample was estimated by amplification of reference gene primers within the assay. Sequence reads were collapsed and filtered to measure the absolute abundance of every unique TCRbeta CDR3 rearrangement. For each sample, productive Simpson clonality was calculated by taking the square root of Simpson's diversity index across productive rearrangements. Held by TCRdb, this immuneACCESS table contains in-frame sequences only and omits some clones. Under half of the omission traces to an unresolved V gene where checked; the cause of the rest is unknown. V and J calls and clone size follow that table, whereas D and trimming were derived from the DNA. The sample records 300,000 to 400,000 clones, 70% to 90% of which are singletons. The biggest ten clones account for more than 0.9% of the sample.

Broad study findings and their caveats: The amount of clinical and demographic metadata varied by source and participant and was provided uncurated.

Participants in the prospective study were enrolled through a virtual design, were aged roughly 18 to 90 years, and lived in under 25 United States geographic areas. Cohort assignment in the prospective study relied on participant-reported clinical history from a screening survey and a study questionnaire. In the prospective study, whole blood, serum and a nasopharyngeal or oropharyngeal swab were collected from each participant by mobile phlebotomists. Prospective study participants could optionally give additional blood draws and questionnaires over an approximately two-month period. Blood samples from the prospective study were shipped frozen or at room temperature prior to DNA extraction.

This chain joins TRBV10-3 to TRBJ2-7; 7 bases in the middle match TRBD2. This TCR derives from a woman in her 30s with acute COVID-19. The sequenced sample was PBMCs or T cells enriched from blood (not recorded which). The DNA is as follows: TGTGCCATCAGCCAAGTACGGCAGCGGGGAACCTACGAGCAGTACTTC. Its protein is CAISQVRQRGTYEQYF.